These 26 T cell receptor beta chains originate from one sample sequenced in a study of T cells in Graves' hyperthyroidism and ophthalmopathy. RNA transcripts served as the template for amplifying TCR beta CDR3 regions. In the first-round RT-PCR of the TCR CDR3, the HTBI primer set was used. TCRdb processed the multiplex PCR reads anew with MiXCR; each CDR3 protein has one entry. Of around 180,000 distinct CDR3 sequences listed, 15% to 20% are singletons. The sequenced sample was blood. The source of these receptors is a woman aged 45-65 years with Graves' hyperthyroidism.

V usage is TRBV5-8 and J usage is TRBJ1-1; the D is unclear. The germline gives CDR1 SGHTS, CDR2 YDEGEE. Trimming shortened V by 7 bases and J by 1 base, and 14 bases separated the two germline ends. CDR3 length: 14 amino acids. CDR3 loop: CASGYPGGNTEAFF. Here the CDR3 DNA reads TGTGCCAGCGGGTACCCGGGTGGGAACACTGAAGCTTTCTTT.

This clonotype was recorded at least ten times. The chain uses TRBV19 and TRBJ2-7; 8 bases agree with TRBD1. Germline values: CDR1 LNHDA, CDR2 SQIVND (reference sequence). This CDR3 has 16 residues. Unmatched junction bases numbered 11, after V lost 6 bases and J lost 1 base. CDR3 in DNA: TGTGCCAGTAGCCCAACAGGGGGATGGAGGTCCTACGAGCAGTACTTC. Translating it yields CASSPTGGWRSYEQYF.

This clonotype was counted at least ten times. The chain links TRBV27 to TRBJ2-3; 12 bases align to TRBD2. The CDR3 length is 17 residues. Unmatched junction bases numbered 7, after V lost 0 bases and J lost 6 bases. Germline V gene data show CDR1 as MNHEY and CDR2 as SMNVEV (reference sequence). The CDR3 loop is CASSLSALAGGQDTQYF. CDR3 coding DNA: TGTGCCAGCAGTTTATCCGCGCTAGCGGGGGGGCAGGATACGCAGTATTTT.

This clonotype was counted ten times or more. The CDR3 here is CASSPSGSTDTQYF. The CDR3 nucleotides read TGTGCCAGCAGCCCGTCGGGGAGCACAGATACGCAGTATTTT. The chain recombines TRBV11-3 with TRBJ2-3, with a weak D call TRBD2 (5 bases). Germline V lookup: CDR1 SGHNT, CDR2 YENEEA. The CDR3 runs 14 residues. The V and J ends lost 5 bases and 0 bases respectively, with 9 bases between them.

This clonotype appeared a few times. V and J are TRBV5-6 and TRBJ1-1, with 9 positions matching TRBD1. CDR3 length: 14 residues. V gave up 2 bases and J gave up 4 bases; unmatched junction bases: 3. CDR1 is SGHDT and CDR2 is YYEEEE in the germline V gene. The chain's CDR3 is CASSFGTGFTEAFF. DNA for the CDR3: TGTGCCAGCAGCTTCGGGACAGGGTTCACTGAAGCTTTCTTT.

The table lists this clonotype with many counts. This chain joins TRBV5-1 and TRBJ2-4; D may be TRBD1 or TRBD2 (5 bases each). Between the trimmed V and J ends, which lost 3 bases and 0 bases, there was a span of 7 bases. This CDR3 is 14 amino acids long. The germline V gene encodes CDR1 SGHRS and CDR2 YFSETQ. CDR3 sequence reads: CASSSGTAKNIQYF. The CDR3 DNA follows: TGCGCCAGCAGCTCTGGGACAGCCAAAAACATTCAGTACTTC.

This clonotype was seen at least ten times. The CDR3 DNA follows: TGCGCCAGCAGCTTGGTGGGACAGGGATCTTACAATGAGCAGTTCTTC. Translation gives CASSLVGQGSYNEQFF. The chain uses TRBV5-1 and TRBJ2-1, with 9 bases lining up with TRBD1. This CDR3 has 16 amino acids. V trimming: 0 bases; J trimming: 4 bases; junction bases outside the gene matches: 5. The germline CDR1 and CDR2 sequences are SGHRS and YFSETQ.

This clonotype appeared many times. V is TRBV29-1 and J is TRBJ2-2; 7 nucleotides align to TRBD1. The J segment lost 4 bases and the V segment lost 6 bases, leaving 14 bases of the junction unmatched. The CDR3 has 16 residues. CDR1 is SQVTM and CDR2 is ANQGSEA in the germline V gene. CDR3 loop: CSVRLFRQGSTGELFF. Written as DNA, the CDR3 is TGCAGCGTACGGCTTTTTAGACAGGGAAGCACCGGGGAGCTGTTTTTT.

The chain combines TRBV24-1 with TRBJ2-3, with D tentatively TRBD2 (5 bases). The CDR3 covers 17 residues. The V and J ends lost 0 bases and 2 bases respectively, with 14 bases between them. CDR1 KGHDR and CDR2 SFDVKD come from the germline V gene. The CDR3 is CATSDLGIGENTDTQYF. The CDR3 region has the DNA TGTGCCACCAGTGATTTGGGTATCGGGGAGAACACAGATACGCAGTATTTT.

Points on this clonotype: This clone may be a read error of a much larger clone one base away. This chain connects TRBV19 to TRBJ2-1, with a tentative D call TRBD1 (6 bases). This CDR3 is built from 14 residues. Trimming stripped 8 bases from V and 5 bases from J, with 16 bases between. CDR1 and CDR2 from the germline V gene are LNHDA and SQIVND (reference sequence). CDR3: CASVNRARNNEQFF. Written as DNA, the CDR3 is TGTGCCAGTGTTAACAGGGCGAGAAACAATGAGCAGTTCTTC. Variable domain in full (rest from reference TRBV19 and TRBJ2-1): DGGITQSPKYLFRKEGQNVTLSCEQNLNHDAMYWYRQDPGQGLRLIYYSQIVNDFQKGDIAEGYSVSREKKESFPLTVTSAQKNPTAFYLCASVNRARNNEQFFGPGTRLTVL.

Many counts were recorded for this clonotype. This chain connects TRBV18 to TRBJ1-1; D is possibly TRBD1 (5 bases). CDR1 is KGHSH and CDR2 is LQKENI in the germline V gene. The CDR3 is made up of 14 amino acids. V shed 5 bases and J shed 0 bases, with 10 bases lying between them. The CDR3 sequence: CASSVDRVNTEAFF. In nucleotides, the CDR3 is TGTGCCAGCTCAGTTGACAGAGTGAACACTGAAGCTTTCTTT.

V usage is TRBV7-6 and J usage is TRBJ2-2, with a possible D match to TRBD1 (6 bases). CDR1 is SGHVS and CDR2 is FNYEAQ in the germline V gene. The CDR3 extends over 14 amino acids. Trimming removed 0 bases from V and 5 bases from J, with 7 bases in between. The DNA of the CDR3 is TGTGCCAGCAGCTTAGCACAGGGTACCGGGGAGCTGTTTTTT. Protein: CASSLAQGTGELFF.

There are many counts of this clonotype. The chain is built from TRBV7-3 and TRBJ1-5; TRBD1 agrees at 7 bases. J lost 5 bases, V lost 5 bases, and 6 bases had no gene match. The germline V gene encodes CDR1 SGHTA and CDR2 FQGTGA. The CDR3 is 14 amino acids. CDR3 nucleotides: TGTGCCAGCAGCGCCTACAGGGGAGATCAGCCCCAGCATTTT. Its translation: CASSAYRGDQPQHF.

This clonotype has a count of ten or more. The chain links TRBV6-1 to TRBJ2-3; TRBD2 agrees at 10 bases. In germline, CDR1 is MNHNS, CDR2 SASEGT. V was pared by 7 bases and J by 3 bases, with 1 base of the junction left unmatched. This CDR3 spans 13 amino acids. The CDR3 protein is CASKAGGTDTQYF. CDR3 nucleotides: TGTGCCAGCAAAGCGGGGGGGACAGATACGCAGTATTTT.

This rearrangement joins TRBV11-2 to TRBJ1-1; D is ambiguous. The CDR3 spans 14 residues. Germline CDR1 SGHAT, CDR2 FQNNGV. The V gene lost 3 bases and the J gene lost 1 base, with 9 bases spanning the gap. CDR3 amino acids: CASSFFAANTEAFF. The CDR3, as DNA: TGTGCCAGCAGCTTCTTTGCAGCGAACACTGAAGCTTTCTTT.

This clonotype was seen repeatedly, ten times or more. The chain has TRBV6-1 and TRBJ1-1; 7 bases are shared with TRBD1. The J segment lost 2 bases and the V segment lost 4 bases, leaving 7 bases of the junction unmatched. Germline CDR1 is MNHNS and CDR2 is SASEGT. The CDR3 loop spans 15 amino acids. CDR3 DNA: TGTGCCAGCAGTGCAACCGGGACAGCAAACACTGAAGCTTTCTTT. Its protein product is CASSATGTANTEAFF.

CDR3: CASTSGQREEKLFF. DNA of the CDR3: TGTGCCAGCACCTCGGGGCAGAGGGAGGAAAAACTGTTTTTT. The chain combines TRBV9 with TRBJ1-4, with D possibly being TRBD1 (5 bases). The CDR3 has 14 amino acids. V was shortened by 6 bases and J by 8 bases, with 17 bases between the two germline ends. Germline V CDR1 and CDR2: SGDLS, YYNGEE.

This clonotype was seen at least ten times. V gene TRBV27 combines with J gene TRBJ2-1; D might be TRBD1 (5 bases). Trimming removed 3 bases from V and 6 bases from J, with 12 bases in between. Germline V gene sequence: CDR1 MNHEY, CDR2 SMNVEV (reference sequence). This CDR3 region has 14 residues. The CDR3: CASSFGANFNEQFF. The CDR3 DNA reads TGTGCCAGCAGTTTTGGGGCCAACTTCAATGAGCAGTTCTTC.

This clonotype was recorded many times. The chain couples TRBV5-1 to TRBJ2-3, with TRBD2 matching over 9 bases. This CDR3 comprises 16 residues. The V gene's germline CDR1 is SGHRS and CDR2 YFSETQ. J lost 1 base, V lost 2 bases, and 5 bases had no gene match. The CDR3, as DNA: TGCGCCAGCAGCTTCGGCGGGGGGGCGGGCACAGATACGCAGTATTTT. It translates to CASSFGGGAGTDTQYF.

There are many counts of this clonotype. The chain is built from TRBV18 and TRBJ1-1; no clear D gene. CDR1 and CDR2 from the germline V gene are KGHSH and LQKENI. The CDR3 extends over 12 amino acids. With 3 bases removed from V and 4 bases from J, the gap between germline ends came to 6 bases. CDR3 coding DNA: TGTGCCAGCTCACCGGATACCACTGAAGCTTTCTTT. It is translated as CASSPDTTEAFF.

In this sample, this clonotype turned up a few times. The rearrangement links TRBV9 to TRBJ2-6, with 7 bases aligning to TRBD1. The V gene end was trimmed by 5 bases and the J gene end by 3 bases; junction bases not matched to a gene: 5. Germline CDR1 and CDR2: SGDLS and YYNGEE. The CDR3 contains 15 residues. CDR3: CASRHRGYGANVLTF. For the CDR3, the DNA is TGTGCCAGCAGACACAGGGGTTATGGGGCCAACGTCCTGACTTTC.

This clonotype was counted between two and nine times. The chain employs TRBV7-9 and TRBJ2-3, with D uncertain. The ends were cut back, 3 bases at V and 0 bases at J, with 10 bases in the middle. Germline CDR1 and CDR2: SEHNR and FQNEAQ (reference sequence). This CDR3 has 15 amino acids. DNA of the CDR3: TGTGCCAGCAGCTTTTTTCCGTTTAGCACAGATACGCAGTATTTT. Amino acids: CASSFFPFSTDTQYF. The full variable domain, its missing parts supplied by reference TRBV7-9 and TRBJ2-3, is DTGVSQNPRHKITKRGQNVTFRCDPISEHNRLYWYRQTLGQGPEFLTYFQNEAQLEKSRLLSDRFSAERPKGSFSTLEIQRTEQGDSAMYLCASSFFPFSTDTQYFGPGTRLTVL.

There are many counts of this clonotype. The rearrangement joins TRBV7-9 to TRBJ1-5, with 7 bases aligning to TRBD1. The germline CDR1 and CDR2 sequences are SEHNR and FQNEAQ (reference sequence). V was clipped by 3 bases and J by 5 bases; unmatched bases: 4. The CDR3 is 14 amino acids. The CDR3 loop reads CASSFTGTDQPQHF. In DNA form, the CDR3 reads TGTGCCAGCAGCTTCACCGGGACAGATCAGCCCCAGCATTTT.

This clonotype was counted at least ten times. V is TRBV5-6 and J is TRBJ2-7; D is tentatively TRBD1 or TRBD2 (5 bases each). V was shortened by 4 bases and J by 9 bases, with 20 bases between the two germline ends. The CDR3 totals 14 residues. Per the germline V gene, CDR1 is SGHDT and CDR2 is YYEEEE. CDR3 in DNA: TGTGCCAGCAGCCAAAGGGGAGTCAGGCGCTTGCAGTACTTC. This sequence encodes CASSQRGVRRLQYF. The complete variable domain, with remaining parts taken from reference TRBV5-6 and TRBJ2-7, reads DAGVTQSPTHLIKTRGQQVTLRCSPKSGHDTVSWYQQALGQGPQFIFQYYEEEERQRGNFPDRFSGHQFPNYSSELNVNALLLGDSALYLCASSQRGVRRLQYFGPGTRLTVT.

The gene calls are TRBV6-4 and TRBJ2-3; D is unresolved. The germline V gene encodes CDR1 MRHNA and CDR2 SNTAGT. The CDR3 covers 12 residues. The germline V and J ends were trimmed by 0 bases and 3 bases, with 1 base remaining between them. The CDR3 coding sequence is TGTGCCAGCAGTGACTCTACAGATACGCAGTATTTT. It codes for CASSDSTDTQYF.

In its sample, this clonotype was seen many times. This chain connects TRBV9 to TRBJ1-2; weak D call: TRBD1 (6 bases). V lost 4 bases to trimming and J lost 4 bases, with 17 bases between them. The germline gives CDR1 SGDLS, CDR2 YYNGEE. There are 15 residues in the CDR3. CDR3 sequence reads: CASSSSGTPGYGYTF. Written as DNA, the CDR3 is TGTGCCAGCAGCTCCTCCGGGACACCTGGCTATGGCTACACCTTC.